This T cell receptor beta chain was sequenced in a study of shared clonotypes between healthy human individuals. Data came from immunoSEQ multiplex PCR; TCRdb stores just in-frame clones and leaves some out. The sample shows about 380,000 clones, just over 95% of them seen only once. With respect to this clone: What it binds is not known.

Study-wide results and limits: As a rule, naive subsets had a larger estimated richness than memory subsets.

The origin of this receptor is a man aged 30 to 45 in good health. Sequences were obtained from memory CD8+ T cells sorted from blood. Subset described: CD45RO+ cells pooled with CCR7-negative TemRA cells.

DNA of the CDR3: TGTGCCAGCAGCTTCGGGGGAGGGGCCACCGGGGAGCTGTTTTTT. It codes for CASSFGGGATGELFF. The genes are TRBV7-9 and TRBJ2-2; 7 bases match TRBD2. CDR3 size: 15 residues. V shed 3 bases and J 4 bases; nucleotides not matched to a gene: 5. Germline CDR1 SEHNR, CDR2 FQNEAQ (reference sequence). Combining the CDR3 with reference TRBV7-9 and TRBJ2-2 gives the whole variable domain DTGVSQNPRHKITKRGQNVTFRCDPISEHNRLYWYRQTLGQGPEFLTYFQNEAQLEKSRLLSDRFSAERPKGSFSTLEIQRTEQGDSAMYLCASSFGGGATGELFFGEGSRLTVL.